A selection of T cell receptor beta chains follows, all from one sample in a study of blood T cell repertoires in COVID-19. Data came from immunoSEQ multiplex PCR; TCRdb stores just in-frame clones and leaves some out. The profile shows fewer than 300,000 clones, 80% to 95% of them singletons. Sequencing was carried out using PBMCs or T cells enriched from blood (not recorded which). The receptors here all came from a woman aged 25 to 39 who had recovered from COVID-19. CDR3s include the opening cysteine and the closing phenylalanine or tryptophan. The order of the fields is clone size, D gene, J gene, V gene, CDR3 protein, CDR3 DNA. The D gene is left open where the match is weak. The size entry is marked missing in some rows and otherwise reads once, few, many or a size class.

.,.,TRBJ1-1,TRBV28,CASSLSFTRNTEAFF,TGTGCCAGCAGTTTATCCTTCACGAGGAACACTGAAGCTTTCTTT
.,.,TRBJ1-6,TRBV7-9,CASRYRNEQDNSPLHF,TGTGCCAGCAGGTACCGCAATGAGCAAGATAATTCACCCCTCCACTTT
.,TRBD1,TRBJ1-2,TRBV11-2,CASSLGQGYGYTF,TGTGCCAGCAGCTTAGGACAGGGCTATGGCTACACCTTC
.,TRBD1,TRBJ1-1,TRBV5-8,CASSLQGASTEAFF,TGTGCCAGCAGCTTGCAGGGGGCGAGCACTGAAGCTTTCTTT
few,TRBD1,TRBJ2-2,TRBV28,CASSSDRGSNTGELFF,TGTGCCAGCAGTTCGGACAGGGGTTCGAACACCGGGGAGCTGTTTTTT
.,.,TRBJ2-5,TRBV29-1,CSVAGQETQYF,TGCAGCGTTGCCGGGCAAGAGACCCAGTACTTC
.,.,TRBJ2-1,TRBV7-6,CASSLTADPYNEQFF,TGTGCCAGCAGCTTAACGGCGGATCCCTACAATGAGCAGTTCTTC
.,.,TRBJ1-2,TRBV6-6,CASSYGGFAGYGYTF,TGTGCCAGCAGTTACGGGGGGTTTGCGGGCTATGGCTACACCTTC
.,TRBD1,TRBJ2-7,TRBV28,CASSRTGSVYEQYF,TGTGCCAGCAGCCGGACAGGGAGCGTCTACGAGCAGTACTTC
.,.,TRBJ2-2,TRBV2,CASSFTQGNTGELFF,TGTGCCAGCAGTTTTACACAGGGGAACACCGGGGAGCTGTTTTTT
.,.,TRBJ1-1,TRBV10-1,CASSESGNTEAFF,TGCGCCAGCAGTGAGTCCGGGAACACTGAAGCTTTCTTT
few,TRBD1,TRBJ2-7,TRBV5-1,CASSLVATGVLNEQYF,TGCGCCAGCAGCTTGGTTGCGACAGGGGTATTGAACGAGCAGTACTTC
.,TRBD2,TRBJ2-1,TRBV7-9,CASSLAAGLAGNNEQFF,TGTGCCAGCAGCTTAGCAGCGGGACTAGCGGGGAACAATGAGCAGTTCTTC